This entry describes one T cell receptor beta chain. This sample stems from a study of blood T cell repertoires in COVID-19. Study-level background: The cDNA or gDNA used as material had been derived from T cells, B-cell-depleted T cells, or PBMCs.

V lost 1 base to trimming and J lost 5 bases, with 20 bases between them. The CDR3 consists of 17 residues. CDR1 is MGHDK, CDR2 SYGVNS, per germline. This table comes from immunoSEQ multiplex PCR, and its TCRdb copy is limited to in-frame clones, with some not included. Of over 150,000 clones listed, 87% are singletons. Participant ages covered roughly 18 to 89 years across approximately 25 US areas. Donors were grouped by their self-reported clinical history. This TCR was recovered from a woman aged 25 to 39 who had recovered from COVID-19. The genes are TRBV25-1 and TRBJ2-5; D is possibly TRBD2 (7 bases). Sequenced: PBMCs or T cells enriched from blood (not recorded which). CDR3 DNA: TGTGCCAGCAGTGAATTCGAAGGGGGGAGGGATAGGGAGACCCAGTACTTC. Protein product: CASSEFEGGRDRETQYF. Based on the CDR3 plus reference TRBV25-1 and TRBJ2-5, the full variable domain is EADIYQTPRYLVIGTGKKITLECSQTMGHDKMYWYQQDPGMELHLIHYSYGVNSTEKGDLSSESTVSRIRTEHFPLTLESARPSHTSQYLCASSEFEGGRDRETQYFGPGTRLLVL.